These 6 T cell receptor beta chains share one sample of origin, sequenced in a study of blood T cell repertoires in COVID-19. This table comes from immunoSEQ multiplex PCR, and its TCRdb copy is limited to in-frame clones, with some not included. This table has approximately 310,000 clones, roughly 84% appearing once. The material sequenced was peripheral blood. The receptors stem from a man aged 45 to 65 with active or convalescent COVID-19.

The gene calls are TRBV5-1 and TRBJ1-1; 7 nucleotides line up with TRBD1. This CDR3 has 15 amino acids. J gave up 3 bases and V 4 bases, and 9 bases lay outside the gene matches. Germline CDR1 and CDR2: SGHRS and YFSETQ. The CDR3 coding sequence is TGCGCCAGCAGCGGTCTACAGGGGTATGACACTGAAGCTTTCTTT. It encodes CASSGLQGYDTEAFF.

The chain joins TRBV10-3 to TRBJ1-3; TRBD1 is a possible D gene (6 bases). The germline V and J ends were trimmed by 1 base and 0 bases, with 22 bases remaining between them. CDR3 length equals 20 residues. Per the germline V gene, CDR1 is ENHRY and CDR2 is SYGVKD. The CDR3 DNA follows: TGTGCCATCAGTGAGTGGGAGGGGGGCTATACAACCTCCTCTGGAAACACCATATATTTT. Its protein is CAISEWEGGYTTSSGNTIYF.

This clone has more than one count but fewer than ten. The rearrangement joins TRBV5-1 to TRBJ2-2; 12 positions agree with TRBD2. The CDR3 has 15 amino acids. Germline V gene sequence: CDR1 SGHRS, CDR2 YFSETQ. The V segment lost 2 bases and the J segment 4 bases; nucleotides outside the gene matches: 0. CDR3 DNA: TGCGCCAGCAGCTTACTAGCGGGGGGCACCGGGGAGCTGTTTTTT. It translates to CASSLLAGGTGELFF.

J is TRBJ2-2 and V is TRBV10-3; D gene ambiguous. The CDR3 is made up of 15 amino acids. Trimming cost V 0 bases and J 1 base, with 6 bases left between them. Germline V gene sequence: CDR1 ENHRY, CDR2 SYGVKD. This CDR3 is CAISESRQNTGELFF. The CDR3 region has the DNA TGTGCCATCAGTGAGTCGCGGCAGAACACCGGGGAGCTGTTTTTT.

The chain combines TRBV6-2 or TRBV6-3 with TRBJ2-5; the match to TRBD2 covers 8 bases. Germline CDR1 and CDR2: MNHEY and SVGEGT. This CDR3 is 15 amino acids long. Trimming removed 2 bases from V and 5 bases from J; junction bases left unmatched: 7. Here the CDR3 reads CASSYTGGAWETQYF. The CDR3 DNA reads as TGTGCCAGCAGTTACACGGGGGGGGCATGGGAGACCCAGTACTTC.

This chain uses TRBV19 with TRBJ2-6; TRBD1 might be the D (6 bases). Trimming cost V 10 bases and J 0 bases, with 19 bases left between them. CDR1 and CDR2 (germline): LNHDA, SQIVND (reference sequence). The CDR3 sequence is 17 residues long. The CDR3 loop is CATHTGTLSSGANVLTF. The DNA of the CDR3 is TGTGCCACTCATACCGGGACACTGAGCTCTGGGGCCAACGTCCTGACTTTC.